Shown below are 8 T cell receptor beta chains from a single sample sequenced in a study of tumor-infiltrating lymphocytes in primary liver carcinoma. Bulk tissue was left unsorted, and RNA and DNA were co-extracted from about 20-30 mg of it. The input was around 530 ng total RNA; TCR beta cDNA was made from it with a constant-region primer. Three nested multiplex PCR rounds, a slightly modified ARM-PCR method, built the TCR beta libraries. TRBV1-TRBV30 forward primers paired with a C-beta reverse primer drove the first two PCR rounds, 10 cycles each. MiXCR was run by TCRdb on the multiplex PCR reads, yielding one entry per CDR3 protein. This sample yields about 44,000 distinct CDR3 sequences, of which over 65% are seen a single time; more than 25% belongs to the top ten. The sequencing input was liver tumor tissue from sampling region 3. Subset defined: tumor region T3, left-lateral pole. Every receptor here comes from a man aged 35-49 years with primary liver carcinoma and hepatitis B virus infection.

Remarks on this clonotype: At one end, the junction sequence differs from germline, possibly due to a read error. This chain connects TRBV4-1 to TRBJ2-2, with TRBD1 as a possible D gene (7 bases). The CDR3 sequence is 14 residues long. Germline loops: CDR1 MGHRA, CDR2 YSYEKL. Written as DNA, the CDR3 is TGCGCCAGTAGACTAGGGGGCCAGGGTGGGGATCTGTTTTTT. Translation: CASRLGGQGGDLFF.

As to this clonotype: The missing conserved phenylalanine or tryptophan at the end of this CDR3 makes a read error likely. No DNA is shown, since the ends of the CDR3 on it are uncertain; the CDR3 is the one TCRdb lists. The chain uses TRBV12-3 or TRBV12-4 and TRBJ2-7; TRBD2, the table's D call, was not compared with the DNA. The CDR3 length equals 14 residues, ends included. CDR3 region: CASSLGGSSSEHYL.

Comment on this clonotype: The junction departs from the called germline gene at one end, perhaps through a read error. The V and J genes are TRBV6-1 and TRBJ2-5, with a possible D match to TRBD2 (6 bases). The CDR3 runs to 13 residues. The germline gives CDR1 MNHNS, CDR2 SASEGT. As DNA, the CDR3 is TGTGCCAACAGTGTGAACGGGAGAGAGACTCAGTACTTC. Its translation is CANSVNGRETQYF.

The chain is built from TRBV2 and TRBJ2-1; D call uncertain. The V and J ends lost 6 bases and 7 bases respectively, with 4 bases between them. The CDR3 is 10 amino acids. CDR1 and CDR2 from the germline V gene are SNHLY and FYNNEI. CDR3 in amino acids: CASSVNEQFF. The CDR3 bases are TGTGCCAGCAGCGTTAATGAGCAGTTCTTC.

In its sample, this clonotype was seen many times. The V and J genes are TRBV12-3 or TRBV12-4 and TRBJ2-1, with 8 bases aligning to TRBD2. CDR3 length: 16 amino acids. V was clipped by 1 base and J by 9 bases; unmatched bases: 11. CDR3 protein: CASSLGKGLDAAEQFF. DNA of the CDR3: TGTGCCAGCAGTTTAGGTAAGGGACTAGATGCTGCTGAGCAGTTCTTC.

The chain recombines TRBV6-1 with TRBJ1-1; weak D call: TRBD1 (6 bases). The CDR3 consists of 13 residues. Germline lookup yields CDR1 MNHNS and CDR2 SASEGT. V was clipped by 6 bases and J by 5 bases, with 13 bases between them. The CDR3 loop reads CASRPDSLTEAFF. The CDR3 nucleotides read TGTGCCAGCAGGCCGGACAGTCTGACTGAAGCTTTCTTT.

A remark on this clonotype: Likely a read error: the CDR3 ends without its conserved phenylalanine or tryptophan. It is unclear where the CDR3 begins or ends on the DNA, so no DNA is shown, and the CDR3 is as TCRdb lists it. The V gene is TRBV11-2, the J gene TRBJ1-1; the table calls TRBD1, which could not be checked here. Germline assignment: CDR1 SGHAT and CDR2 FQNNGV. The CDR3 extends over 14 residues, inclusive of both ends. CDR3 sequence reads: CASSLTPGYTEAIL.

In regard to this clonotype: Lacking the conserved final phenylalanine or tryptophan, this CDR3 likely reflects a read error. V usage is TRBV29-1 and J usage is TRBJ2-6; either TRBD1 or TRBD2 may supply D (7 bases each). Germline V gene sequence: CDR1 SQVTM, CDR2 ANQGSEA. This CDR3 has 13 amino acids. CDR3 residues: CSVMTGRANFLTY. The CDR3 nucleotides read TGCAGCGTGATGACAGGGAGGGCCAACTTCCTGACTTAC.